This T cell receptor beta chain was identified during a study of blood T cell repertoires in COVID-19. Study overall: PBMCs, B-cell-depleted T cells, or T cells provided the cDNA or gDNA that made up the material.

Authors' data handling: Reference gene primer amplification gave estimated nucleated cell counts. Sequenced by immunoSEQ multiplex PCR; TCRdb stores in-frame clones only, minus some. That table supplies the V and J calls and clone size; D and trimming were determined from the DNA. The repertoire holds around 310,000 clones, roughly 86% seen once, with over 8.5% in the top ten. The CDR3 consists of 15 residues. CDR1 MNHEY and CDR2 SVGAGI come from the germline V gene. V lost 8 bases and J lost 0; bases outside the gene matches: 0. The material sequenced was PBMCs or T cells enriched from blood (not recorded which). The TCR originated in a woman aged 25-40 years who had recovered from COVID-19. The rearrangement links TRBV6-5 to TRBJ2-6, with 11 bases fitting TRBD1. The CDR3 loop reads CASGTGGSGANVLTF. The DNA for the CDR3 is TGTGCCAGCGGGACAGGGGGCTCTGGGGCCAACGTCCTGACTTTC.